Below are 23 T cell receptor beta chains sequenced from a single sample in a study of beta chain features in type 1 diabetes listed by TCRdb under 2018. Library preparation was by the immunoSEQ multiplex PCR assay. The entire isolated RNA was reverse transcribed using the High Capacity cDNA Reverse Transcription Kit, and thus expressed TCRB transcripts were sequenced. TCRdb retrieved this table from immuneACCESS and kept in-frame rearrangements only. Not all clones are present; in checked studies, unresolved V genes account for under half, and no reason is known for the remainder. This sample is represented by around 300,000 clones; less than 15% of them were singletons. The top ten clones comprise around 7% of the sample. The sample taken for sequencing was central memory CD4+ T cells from blood. Source of these receptors: a man in his thirties or forties in good health.

This clone came up a few times. The chain uses TRBV6-6 and TRBJ1-2, with D tentatively TRBD1 (6 bases). With 9 bases removed from V and 8 bases from J, the gap between germline ends came to 19 bases. This CDR3 has 13 amino acids. Per germline, CDR1 MNHNY and CDR2 SVGAGI (reference sequence). This CDR3 is CASNDLQGGGYTF. In DNA, the CDR3 is TGTGCCAGTAACGACTTACAGGGTGGAGGCTACACCTTC.

The chain couples TRBV10-3 to TRBJ2-7, with TRBD1 identical over 9 bases. V gave up 10 bases and J gave up 6 bases; unmatched junction bases: 10. Germline assignment: CDR1 ENHRY and CDR2 SYGVKD. The CDR3 is 13 amino acids. The DNA for the CDR3 is TGTGCCAGCAGCGGGACAGGGTCCGCCGAGCAGTACTTC. Translation: CASSGTGSAEQYF.

The J gene is TRBJ1-2, the V gene TRBV28; the D gene is possibly TRBD1 (6 bases). The CDR3 covers 16 residues. V lost 6 bases, J lost 6 bases, and 23 bases lay in between. Germline V gene sequence: CDR1 MDHEN, CDR2 SYDVKM. DNA of the CDR3: TGTGCCAGCAGCCCTCTCGGGGGGCGCGGGTTTGATGGCTACACCTTC. Its protein is CASSPLGGRGFDGYTF.

This clone occurred a few times. The chain couples TRBV11-2 to TRBJ2-3, with a weak D call TRBD2 (6 bases). V lost 2 bases and J 2 bases, leaving 8 bases between the germline ends. The CDR3 runs to 14 residues. CDR1 and CDR2 from the germline V gene are SGHAT and FQNNGV. The CDR3 protein is CASSLWDFTDTQYF. The CDR3 DNA is TGTGCCAGCAGCTTATGGGACTTCACAGATACGCAGTATTTT.

The table lists this clone with a few counts. This chain joins TRBV13 and TRBJ2-1, with TRBD2 matching over 11 bases. Germline assignment: CDR1 PRHDT and CDR2 FYEKMQ (reference sequence). V shed 5 bases and J 0 bases; nucleotides not matched to a gene: 15. The CDR3 sequence is 20 residues long. The CDR3 bases are TGTGCCAGCAGCATATATAGACGGGCTAGCGGGAGGAGCTCCTACAATGAGCAGTTCTTC. Amino acid sequence: CASSIYRRASGRSSYNEQFF.

This chain joins TRBV11-2 and TRBJ1-5; no clear D gene. V was trimmed by 4 bases and J by 7 bases, leaving 8 bases between them. Germline V gene data show CDR1 as SGHAT and CDR2 as FQNNGV. This CDR3 is built from 12 residues. The CDR3 reads CASSSPGQPQHF. The CDR3 DNA is TGTGCCAGCAGCTCGCCGGGGCAGCCCCAGCATTTT.

The chain links TRBV7-9 to TRBJ1-1; D gene unclear. The ends were cut back, 4 bases at V and 6 bases at J, with 15 bases in the middle. CDR1 SEHNR and CDR2 FQNEAQ come from the germline V gene (reference sequence). The CDR3 contains 14 residues. Written as DNA, the CDR3 is TGTGCCAGCAGCTACCTTGGCGAGGCCGCTGAAGCTTTCTTT. This translates into CASSYLGEAAEAFF.

This clone was observed a few times. The V gene is TRBV30, the J gene TRBJ2-2; 8 nucleotides line up with TRBD1. The CDR3 is made up of 14 amino acids. V shed 3 bases, J shed 7 bases, and the junction held 7 bases outside the gene matches. Germline loops: CDR1 GTSNPN, CDR2 SVGIG (reference sequence). DNA for the CDR3: TGTGCCTGGAGGAGGACAGGGAAAGTCGGGGAGCTGTTTTTT. This encodes CAWRRTGKVGELFF.

This clone has at least ten counts. The chain uses TRBV5-1 and TRBJ2-1; TRBD2 matches 11 bases. This CDR3 comprises 14 residues. From germline, CDR1 is SGHRS and CDR2 YFSETQ. The V gene end was trimmed by 6 bases and the J gene end by 7 bases; junction bases not matched to a gene: 6. CDR3 nucleotides: TGCGCCAGCACCATAGCGGGGGGGCGTAATGAGCAGTTCTTC. This sequence encodes CASTIAGGRNEQFF. The entire variable domain, with the rest obtained from reference TRBV5-1 and TRBJ2-1, is as follows: KAGVTQTPRYLIKTRGQQVTLSCSPISGHRSVSWYQQTPGQGLQFLFEYFSETQRNKGNFPGRFSGRQFSNSRSEMNVSTLELGDSALYLCASTIAGGRNEQFFGPGTRLTVL.

In this sample, this clone turned up a few times. The chain joins TRBV7-8 to TRBJ2-1; D unclear. The germline CDR1 and CDR2 sequences are SGHVS and FQNEAQ. Deletions cut 1 base from V and 7 bases from J, with 11 bases between. The CDR3 is 14 residues long. CDR3 bases: TGTGCCAGCAGCTTAGGACCGAGTGGGAATGAGCAGTTCTTC. This translates into CASSLGPSGNEQFF.

V and J are TRBV5-5 and TRBJ2-4; D might be TRBD1 (5 bases). The CDR3 sequence is 14 residues long. Per germline, CDR1 SGHKS and CDR2 YYEKEE (reference sequence). Trimming left V 1 base short and J 7 bases short, with 12 bases between. CDR3 DNA sequence: TGTGCCAGCAGCTTGCAGGGTCGGTCGAACATTCAGTACTTC. Amino acid sequence: CASSLQGRSNIQYF.

As regards this clone: Relative to the germline gene, one junction end is altered; a read error may explain this. The V gene is TRBV4-3, the J gene TRBJ2-1, with D possibly matching TRBD2 (6 bases). The CDR3 extends over 14 amino acids. Germline values: CDR1 LGHNA, CDR2 YSLEER. CDR3 region: CASSQDWNGGNKVF. The CDR3 nucleotides are TGCGCCAGCAGCCAAGATTGGAACGGCGGGAATAAAGTCTTC.

This clone was seen a handful of times. The rearrangement joins TRBV29-1 to TRBJ2-1; 7 bases are a match to TRBD2. Trimming removed 6 bases from V and 6 bases from J; junction bases left unmatched: 2. The germline V gene has CDR1 SQVTM and CDR2 ANQGSEA. The CDR3 length is 11 residues. The CDR3 nucleotides are TGCAGCGTGGGGGGGAGCAATGAGCAGTTCTTC. Its protein product is CSVGGSNEQFF.

This clone showed up just a few times. The J gene is TRBJ1-2, the V gene TRBV6-1; D uncertain. This CDR3 has 10 residues. CDR1 MNHNS and CDR2 SASEGT come from the germline V gene. The ends were cut back, 7 bases at V and 8 bases at J, with 8 bases in the middle. The CDR3, as DNA: TGTGCCAGCATAGGAGCAGGCTACACCTTC. Protein sequence: CASIGAGYTF.

This sequence joins TRBV9 and TRBJ2-5; D not resolved. Germline V gives CDR1 SGDLS, CDR2 YYNGEE. This CDR3 contains 12 residues. V gave up 0 bases and J gave up 3 bases, with 3 bases separating them. CDR3 bases: TGTGCCAGCAGCGTAGCGGAAGAGACCCAGTACTTC. Protein product: CASSVAEETQYF.

In regard to this clone: Its ends do not fully match the called genes, so a read error is possible. V is TRBV12-5 and J is TRBJ2-3; possible D gene TRBD2, 6 bases. The CDR3 extends over 15 amino acids. Germline CDR1 LGHNT, CDR2 FRNRAP. The chain's CDR3 is CASGLGGARADTQYF. CDR3 coding DNA: TGTGCTAGTGGATTGGGGGGAGCTCGGGCGGATACGCAGTATTTT.

CDR3 protein: CASSLDASAGELFF. CDR3 in DNA: TGTGCCAGCAGCTTAGATGCGTCGGCCGGGGAGCTGTTTTTT. The V gene is TRBV7-9, the J gene TRBJ2-2; D is unresolved. V gave up 1 base and J gave up 6 bases, with 9 bases separating them. This CDR3 comprises 14 residues. Germline V gives CDR1 SEHNR, CDR2 FQNEAQ (reference sequence).

This clone came up a few times. The V gene is TRBV7-8, the J gene TRBJ2-1; possibly TRBD1 for D (6 bases). This CDR3 spans 15 amino acids. Trimming stripped 4 bases from V and 0 bases from J, with 10 bases between. Germline CDR1 SGHVS, CDR2 FQNEAQ. In nucleotides, the CDR3 is TGTGCCAGCAGCTCCGGGACAAACTCCTACAATGAGCAGTTCTTC. It translates to CASSSGTNSYNEQFF.

CDR3 in amino acids: CASRFQTDTEAFF. The CDR3 bases are TGCGCCAGCAGGTTCCAGACGGACACTGAAGCTTTCTTT. V and J are TRBV10-1 and TRBJ1-1; D ambiguous. The CDR3 loop spans 13 amino acids. Germline CDR1 and CDR2: WNHNN and SYGVQD (reference sequence). The V gene lost 6 bases and the J gene lost 3 bases, with 11 bases spanning the gap.

A few counts support this clone. In DNA, the CDR3 is TGTGCCTGGAGTGGGGGGAACACTGAAGCTTTCTTT. It encodes CAWSGGNTEAFF. The J gene is TRBJ1-1, the V gene TRBV30; D is undetermined. CDR3 length equals 12 residues. Germline values: CDR1 GTSNPN, CDR2 SVGIG (reference sequence). V shed 1 base and J shed 1 base, with 4 bases lying between them.

The J gene is TRBJ2-5, the V gene TRBV5-1; D not certain. The germline V gene encodes CDR1 SGHRS and CDR2 YFSETQ. Trimming took off 0 bases at V and 0 bases at J, with 9 bases between the two ends. The CDR3 runs 15 residues. CDR3 region: CASSLEPGYQETQYF. In DNA, the CDR3 is TGCGCCAGCAGCTTGGAGCCCGGGTACCAAGAGACCCAGTACTTC.

This clone was detected only a few times. The rearrangement uses TRBV6-5 and TRBJ2-1; 7 positions agree with TRBD1. The CDR3 length is 13 residues. J gave up 4 bases and V 5 bases, and 2 bases lay outside the gene matches. CDR1 MNHEY and CDR2 SVGAGI come from the germline V gene. The CDR3 region has the DNA TGTGCCAGCAGTAACAGGGGTTACAATGAGCAGTTCTTC. Protein sequence: CASSNRGYNEQFF.

The table lists this clone with a few counts. This chain joins TRBV4-3 and TRBJ2-7; 7 positions match TRBD2. CDR1 and CDR2 from the germline V gene are LGHNA and YSLEER. V lost 1 base and J lost 0; bases outside the gene matches: 18. The CDR3 runs to 20 residues. CDR3 region: CASSQGLGGLVERGSYEQYV. The CDR3 bases are TGCGCCAGCAGCCAAGGACTGGGTGGACTAGTCGAAAGGGGCTCCTACGAGCAGTACGTC.